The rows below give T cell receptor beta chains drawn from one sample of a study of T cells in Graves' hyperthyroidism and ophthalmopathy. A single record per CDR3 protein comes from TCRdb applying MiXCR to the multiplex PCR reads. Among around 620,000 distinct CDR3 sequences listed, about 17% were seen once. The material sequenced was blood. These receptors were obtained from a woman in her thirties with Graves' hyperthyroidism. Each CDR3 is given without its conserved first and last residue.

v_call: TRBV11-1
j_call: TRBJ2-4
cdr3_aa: ASSQPRGGRLSKNIQY

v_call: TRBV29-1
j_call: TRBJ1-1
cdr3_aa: SVAGRGHTEAF

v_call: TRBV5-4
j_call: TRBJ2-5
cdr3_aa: ASSEREGLWETQY

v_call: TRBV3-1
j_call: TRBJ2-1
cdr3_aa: ASSQGPGQFKYNEQF

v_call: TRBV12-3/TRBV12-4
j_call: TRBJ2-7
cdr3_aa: ASSSGSSPDEQY

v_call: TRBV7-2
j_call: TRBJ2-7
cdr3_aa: ASSFPGAAGPYEQY

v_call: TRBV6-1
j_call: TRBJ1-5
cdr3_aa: ASSGDDRVYSNQPQH

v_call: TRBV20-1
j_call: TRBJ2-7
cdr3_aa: SASRQEPSYEQY

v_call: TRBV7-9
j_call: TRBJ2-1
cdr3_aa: ASSSNQLRIEQF

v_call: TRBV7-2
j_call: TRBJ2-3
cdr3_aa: ASSRTGGGDTQY

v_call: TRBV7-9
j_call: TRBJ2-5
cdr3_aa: ASSDRGGQETQY

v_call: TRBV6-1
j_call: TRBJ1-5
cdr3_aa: ASNPGRGNQPQH

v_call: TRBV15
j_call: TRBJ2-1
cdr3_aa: ATSRGASGRYNEQF

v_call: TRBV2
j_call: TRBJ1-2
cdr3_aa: ASTQRFSSYINYGYT

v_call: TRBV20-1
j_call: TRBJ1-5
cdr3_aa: SGWSGQGRDQPQH

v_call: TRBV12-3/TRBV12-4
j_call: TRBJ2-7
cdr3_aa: ASTPGGDEQY

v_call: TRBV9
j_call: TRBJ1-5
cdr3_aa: ASSSGRVNSSPQH

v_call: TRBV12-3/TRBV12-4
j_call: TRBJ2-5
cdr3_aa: ASTLLTSGNQKETQY

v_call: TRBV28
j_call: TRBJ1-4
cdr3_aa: ASGDRRYEKLF

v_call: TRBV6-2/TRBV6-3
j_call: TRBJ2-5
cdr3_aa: ASGTSGAETQY

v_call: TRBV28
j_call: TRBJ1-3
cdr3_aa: ASSSRRNTIY

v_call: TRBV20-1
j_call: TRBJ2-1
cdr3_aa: SARTGGTYNEQF

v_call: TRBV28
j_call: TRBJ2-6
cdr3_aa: ASMYRGAGANVLT

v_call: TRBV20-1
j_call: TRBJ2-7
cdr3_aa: SVAGDLREQY

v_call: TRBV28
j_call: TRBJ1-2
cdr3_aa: ASSFGGEVDGYT

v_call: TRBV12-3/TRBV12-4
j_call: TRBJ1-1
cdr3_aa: ASSSVRAANMNTEAF

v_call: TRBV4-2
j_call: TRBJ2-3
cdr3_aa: ASSQDLAGSTDTQY